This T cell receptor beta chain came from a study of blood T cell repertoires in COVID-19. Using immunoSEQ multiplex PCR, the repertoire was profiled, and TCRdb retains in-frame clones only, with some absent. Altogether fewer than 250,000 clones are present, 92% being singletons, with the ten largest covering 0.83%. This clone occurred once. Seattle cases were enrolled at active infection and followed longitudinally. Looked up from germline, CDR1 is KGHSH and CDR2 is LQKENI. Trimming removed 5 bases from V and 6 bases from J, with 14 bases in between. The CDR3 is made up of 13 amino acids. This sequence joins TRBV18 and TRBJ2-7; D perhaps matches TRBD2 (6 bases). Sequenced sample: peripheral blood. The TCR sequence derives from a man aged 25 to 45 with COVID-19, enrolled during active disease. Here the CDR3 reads CASSSRRGGEQYF. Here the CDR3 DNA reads TGTGCCAGCTCATCCCGCCGGGGAGGCGAGCAGTACTTC.